This entry lists 3 T cell receptor beta chains sequenced from one sample in a study of T cells after yellow fever vaccination. TCRdb itself ran the 5' RACE reads through MiXCR, one entry per CDR3 protein. This table holds a few hundred thousand distinct CDR3 sequences, less than 9.5% found once. This specimen consisted of CD4+ T cells sorted from PBMCs, obtained 5 days after the yellow fever booster vaccination. All receptors derive from a man aged 18 to 35 who received the YFV17D yellow fever vaccine.

The chain couples TRBV7-9 to TRBJ2-3; D is perhaps TRBD1 or TRBD2 (6 bases each). The CDR3 covers 15 residues. Trimming took 4 bases from V and 5 from J, leaving 16 bases between them. Germline lookup yields CDR1 SEHNR and CDR2 FQNEAQ (reference sequence). As DNA, the CDR3 is TGTGCCAGCAGCTCTAGGGGGACTTTACAAGATACGCAGTATTTT. Translated: CASSSRGTLQDTQYF.

The J gene is TRBJ2-7, the V gene TRBV6-5, with D perhaps being TRBD1 or TRBD2 (5 bases each). The CDR3 totals 14 residues. The V and J ends lost 6 bases and 3 bases respectively, with 15 bases between them. Per the germline V gene, CDR1 is MNHEY and CDR2 is SVGAGI. CDR3: CASRVNRDLYEQYF. The DNA for the CDR3 is TGTGCCAGCAGAGTCAACCGGGACCTCTACGAGCAGTACTTC.

This clonotype was observed at least ten times. The chain recombines TRBV5-1 with TRBJ2-5; D is undetermined. Trimming removed 4 bases at V and 1 base at J, with 2 bases between. This CDR3 is built from 11 residues. Per the germline V gene, CDR1 is SGHRS and CDR2 is YFSETQ. CDR3 coding DNA: TGCGCCAGCAGCGTCCAAGAGACCCAGTACTTC. Translating it yields CASSVQETQYF.